Listed below are T cell receptor beta chains from one sample, sequenced in a study of blood T cell repertoires in COVID-19. Clones were sequenced by immunoSEQ multiplex PCR, and TCRdb holds only the in-frame ones, with some missing. The sample carries roughly 150,000 clones, 75% to 85% recorded once. The sequenced sample consisted of PBMCs or T cells enriched from blood (not recorded which). These receptor sequences come from a man in his forties or fifties who had recovered from COVID-19. The CDR3 runs from the conserved cysteine through the conserved F or W. Fields, in order: J gene, clone size, V gene, D gene, CDR3 DNA, CDR3 protein. D genes are given only for firm matches. Part of the rows lack a size; the others show once, few, many or a class for expanded clones.

TRBJ1-2 - TRBV27 TRBD1 TGTGCCAGCAGTTCTACCAGGGGGCAGGGCTACACCTTC CASSSTRGQGYTF
TRBJ2-5 - TRBV30 - TGTGCCTGGATTCGGTCCCTCACAGGGCGGGAGACCCAGTACTTC CAWIRSLTGRETQYF
TRBJ1-1 once TRBV11-2 TRBD1 TGTGCCAGCAGCTTAGAACAGGGGGCAAGGGCTGAAGCTTTCTTT CASSLEQGARAEAFF
TRBJ1-2 - TRBV2 - TGTGCCAGTTCCCACATGTATGGCTACACCTTC CASSHMYGYTF
TRBJ1-1 - TRBV19 TRBD1 TGTGCCAGTTCCAGGGGGGACAGCTCTTACACTGAAGCTTTCTTT CASSRGDSSYTEAFF
TRBJ1-4 - TRBV2 TRBD1 TGTGCCAGCAGTGATTCCCCAGGGGGCAGTGAAAAACTGTTTTTT CASSDSPGGSEKLFF
TRBJ1-5 - TRBV19 - TGTGCCAGTAGTATAGAGGGTCAGGCAAGCAATCAGCCCCAGCATTTT CASSIEGQASNQPQHF
TRBJ1-2 few TRBV6-5 TRBD1 TGTGCCAGCATAGCGACACCGGGACAGGTTAATGGCTACACCTTC CASIATPGQVNGYTF
TRBJ1-1 - TRBV7-6 - TGTGCCAGCAGGCCCAGGGGTAGCTGGCCTTTCTTT CASRPRGSWPFF
TRBJ2-3 - TRBV4-1 - TGCGCCAGCAGCCAAGCGGGGGGCTACGGGGCTACGCAGTATTTT CASSQAGGYGATQYF
TRBJ1-2 - TRBV9 TRBD1 TGTGCCAGCAGCGAACTCTCATATACACAGGGGCATGGCTACACCTTC CASSELSYTQGHGYTF
TRBJ1-2 - TRBV9 TRBD1 TGTGCCAGCAGCAAAGAGACAGGGGGACTATATGGCTACACCTTC CASSKETGGLYGYTF
TRBJ2-3 - TRBV24-1 TRBD1 TGTGCCACCAGTGATCCTCGGGACAGCCGGAACACAGATACGCAGTATTTT CATSDPRDSRNTDTQYF
TRBJ1-3 - TRBV7-8 - TGTGCCAGCAGCTCGACAGGCGCTGGAAACACCATATATTTT CASSSTGAGNTIYF
TRBJ2-1 - TRBV24-1 TRBD1 TGTGCCACCAGTGATAGCGGGACAGGGGTAGGGCACAATGAGCAGTTCTTC CATSDSGTGVGHNEQFF
TRBJ2-7 - TRBV15 TRBD1 TGTGCCACCAGCAGCGACAGGGGGTCGCACGAGCAGTACTTC CATSSDRGSHEQYF
TRBJ2-5 - TRBV10-2 - TGCGCCAGCAGTGAGTTGGTACTAGCCGGGGAGACCCAGTACTTC CASSELVLAGETQYF
TRBJ2-1 - TRBV13 TRBD1 TGTGCCAGCAGCTTAGGACAGGGGAAAGGCAATGAGCAGTTCTTC CASSLGQGKGNEQFF
TRBJ2-3 - TRBV5-1 - TGCGCCAGCAGCCCCAACACACAGGGTTATACGCAGTATTTT CASSPNTQGYTQYF
TRBJ2-3 - TRBV12-3/TRBV12-4 - TGTGCCAGCAGTTTGATGAGGGCGGATACGCAGTATTTT CASSLMRADTQYF
TRBJ2-5 - TRBV6-7 - TGTGCCAGCAGTTACTCGTATGGGTTCGGGGAGACCCAGTACTTC CASSYSYGFGETQYF
TRBJ2-2 - TRBV7-9 - TGTGCCAGCAGCTACGGGGGGGAGCTGTTTTTT CASSYGGELFF
TRBJ2-1 - TRBV4-2 TRBD2 TGTGCCAGCAGCCAAGCTGTGACTAGCGGGGGCTATGAGCAGTTCTTC CASSQAVTSGGYEQFF
TRBJ2-2 - TRBV6-2/TRBV6-3 - TGTGCCAGCAGTTATCCCGCACCAGACTCCTTTGATACCGGGGAGCTGTTTTTT CASSYPAPDSFDTGELFF
TRBJ1-5 few TRBV4-2 TRBD1 TGTGCCAGCAGCCAAGAGGACAGGCCCTGGGATCAGCCCCAGCATTTT CASSQEDRPWDQPQHF
TRBJ2-3 medium-sized TRBV7-2 TRBD2 TGTGCCAGCACCCCGCCCGGGGGGGGGACAGATACGCAGTATTTT CASTPPGGGTDTQYF
TRBJ2-5 - TRBV27 TRBD2 TGTGCCAGCAGTCCCTCTAGCGGGGGGACGACGTACCAAGAGACCCAGTACTTC CASSPSSGGTTYQETQYF
TRBJ1-1 - TRBV5-4 - TGTGCCAGCAGCTTTCCCTTCGGAGGGCAGGGCACTGAAGCTTTCTTT CASSFPFGGQGTEAFF
TRBJ1-4 - TRBV7-3 - TGTGCCAGCAGCTTCCCCAGCCGCTCGGGGGGGAATAATGAAAAACTGTTTTTT CASSFPSRSGGNNEKLFF
TRBJ2-1 - TRBV3-1/TRBV3-2 TRBD2 TGTGCCAGCAGCCAAGGTGGCGGGGGGCAGTTCTTC CASSQGGGGQFF
TRBJ2-3 - TRBV3-1/TRBV3-2 TRBD2 TGTGCCAGCAGCCAAGAGTACGCGGGGGGATTCACAGATACGCAGTATTTT CASSQEYAGGFTDTQYF
TRBJ1-4 - TRBV6-5 - TGTGCCAGCAGTTACTCGAAAGCCACTCCTGAAAAACTGTTTTTT CASSYSKATPEKLFF
TRBJ2-3 - TRBV18 - TGTGCCAGCTCACCACAAACAGGTCGAGATACGCAGTATTTT CASSPQTGRDTQYF
TRBJ1-6 few TRBV21-1 - TGTGCCAGCAGCCCCTGTGTCTCACCCCTCCACTTT CASSPCVSPLHF
TRBJ1-5 - TRBV9 TRBD1 TGTGCCAGCAGCGTCGGACAGGGCGGTCAGCCCCAGCATTTT CASSVGQGGQPQHF
TRBJ1-1 - TRBV19 TRBD1 TGTGCCACCAACAGGGGGTTGGCCCTATGGACTGAAGCTTTCTTT CATNRGLALWTEAFF
TRBJ1-2 few TRBV13 - TGTGCCAGCAGCTTAGCTGCAGGGGCTTCTAACTATGGCTACACCTTC CASSLAAGASNYGYTF
TRBJ2-2 few TRBV19 TRBD1 TGTGCCAGTAGCGACAGGGGGAACACCGGGGAGCTGTTTTTT CASSDRGNTGELFF
TRBJ2-1 - TRBV11-2 TRBD2 TGTGCCAGCAGCTTACTAGCGGGGGGACCTGGTGAGCAGTTCTTC CASSLLAGGPGEQFF
TRBJ1-5 - TRBV28 TRBD1 TGTGCCAGCAGTCCCGGACAGGGGAGTCAGCCCCAGCATTTT CASSPGQGSQPQHF
TRBJ1-1 medium-sized TRBV30 - TGTGCCTGGAGTGTAGGGGGAACTGAAGCTTTCTTT CAWSVGGTEAFF
TRBJ2-1 - TRBV25-1 - TGTGCCAGCAGTGGTCGTAATGAGCAGTTCTTC CASSGRNEQFF
TRBJ1-2 once TRBV2 TRBD1 TGTGCCAGCAGTGAAGAGATCTCGACAGGGATAACTGGCTACACCTTC CASSEEISTGITGYTF
TRBJ1-5 - TRBV18 TRBD1 TGTGCCAGCTCTTACGGACAGGGAGCCTCCAATCAGCCCCAGCATTTT CASSYGQGASNQPQHF
TRBJ1-1 - TRBV5-5 - TGTGCCAGCAGCCGCGGGGAGGGGAACACTGAAGCTTTCTTT CASSRGEGNTEAFF
TRBJ2-2 - TRBV7-3 - TGTGCCAGCAGCCTCCCTATCACCGGGGAGCTGTTTTTT CASSLPITGELFF
TRBJ2-5 once TRBV4-1 TRBD2 TGCGCCAGCAGCCAATTACTAGCGGGGGCCCAAGAGACCCAGTACTTC CASSQLLAGAQETQYF
TRBJ1-1 - TRBV5-1 - TGCGCCAGCAGCTCGAACGAGCCCGCTGAAGCTTTCTTT CASSSNEPAEAFF